There are many counts of the clone carrying this TCR beta chain. Its cognate antigen is unknown. This record comes from a study of T cells after posttransplantation cyclophosphamide. Overall study findings and caveats: Donor CD8+ memory clones often dominated recipient blood repertoires at later times.

The CDR3 is made up of 11 amino acids. Germline V lookup: CDR1 DFQATT, CDR2 SNEGSKA (reference sequence). The V gene lost 5 bases and the J gene lost 8 bases, with 10 bases spanning the gap. This table comes from immunoSEQ multiplex PCR, and its TCRdb copy is limited to in-frame clones, with some not included. The sample is made up of tens of thousands of clones, none counted only once. The origin of this receptor is a woman between 50 and 59 years old in good health and a related stem cell transplant donor. The sequencing sample was made of PBMCs. V gene TRBV20-1 combines with J gene TRBJ2-1, with D possibly being TRBD2 (6 bases). CDR3 nucleotides: TGCAGTGCTTCCCCTAGCGATGAGCAGTTCTTC. Its protein product is CSASPSDEQFF.